One T cell receptor beta chain is described in this entry. The length of the CDR3 is 16 residues. Germline V lookup: CDR1 SGHVS, CDR2 FNYEAQ. Unmatched junction bases numbered 4, after V lost 1 base and J lost 5 bases. Terminally differentiated effector memory CD45RA+ cells were left out of the naive CD8 fraction, which was CD45RO-negative and positively selected for CCR7. This record comes from a study of shared clonotypes between healthy human individuals. About the study: The plates for each donor numbered three CD4 naive, three CD4 memory, two CD8 naive and one CD8 memory.

Using immunoSEQ multiplex PCR, the repertoire was profiled, and TCRdb retains in-frame clones only, with some absent. The sample lists around 600,000 clones, 85% to 95% occurring once. The source of this sequence is a woman younger than 45 in good health. Sequencing was done on a sample of naive CD8+ T cells sorted from blood. The chain has TRBV7-6 and TRBJ2-2; 10 positions match TRBD2. The CDR3 reads CASSLVLGLATGELFF. CDR3 nucleotides: TGTGCCAGCAGCTTAGTTTTGGGACTAGCGACCGGGGAGCTGTTTTTT.